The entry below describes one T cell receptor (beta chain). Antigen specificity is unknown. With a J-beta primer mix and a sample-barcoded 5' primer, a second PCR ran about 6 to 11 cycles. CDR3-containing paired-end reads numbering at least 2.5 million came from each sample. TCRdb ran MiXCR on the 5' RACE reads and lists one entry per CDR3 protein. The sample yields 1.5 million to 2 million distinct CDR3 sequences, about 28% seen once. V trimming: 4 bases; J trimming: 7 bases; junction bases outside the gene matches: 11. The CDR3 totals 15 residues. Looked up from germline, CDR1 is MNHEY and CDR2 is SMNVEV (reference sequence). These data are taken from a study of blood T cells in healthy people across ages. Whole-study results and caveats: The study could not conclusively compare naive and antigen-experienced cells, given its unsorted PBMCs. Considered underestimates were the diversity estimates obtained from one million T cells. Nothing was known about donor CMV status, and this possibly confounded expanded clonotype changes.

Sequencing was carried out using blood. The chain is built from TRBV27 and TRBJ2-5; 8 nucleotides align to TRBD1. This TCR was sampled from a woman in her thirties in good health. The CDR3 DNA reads TGTGCCAGCAGTTCCCCAGTCCGGGACAGGAGGACCCAGTACTTC. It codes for CASSSPVRDRRTQYF.